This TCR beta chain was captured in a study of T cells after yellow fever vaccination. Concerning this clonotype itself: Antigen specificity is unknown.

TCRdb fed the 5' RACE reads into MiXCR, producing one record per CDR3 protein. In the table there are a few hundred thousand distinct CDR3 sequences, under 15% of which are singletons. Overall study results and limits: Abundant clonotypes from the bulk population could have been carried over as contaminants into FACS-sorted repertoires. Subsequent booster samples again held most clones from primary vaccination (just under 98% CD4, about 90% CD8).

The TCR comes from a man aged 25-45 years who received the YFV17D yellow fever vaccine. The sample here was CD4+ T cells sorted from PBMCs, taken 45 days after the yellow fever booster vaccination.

DNA for the CDR3: TGTGCCAGCAGTAGGTCCGGCAGTCGTAGCAATCAGCCCCAGCATTTT. It specifies CASSRSGSRSNQPQHF. The chain couples TRBV6-5 to TRBJ1-5, with D uncertain. CDR1 is MNHEY, CDR2 SVGAGI, per germline. The CDR3 has 16 residues. V was cut by 5 bases and J by 0 bases, with 14 bases left in between.